This T cell receptor (beta chain) was captured by sequencing in a study of shared clonotypes between healthy human individuals. Comment on this clone: The target antigen is unknown.

The CDR3 totals 15 residues. With 5 bases clipped from V and 3 bases from J, the junction kept 3 bases outside the gene matches. The germline V gene encodes CDR1 SSHAT and CDR2 FNYEAQ (reference sequence). Study-level results: It was expected that sequencing depth would affect clonotype sharing among donors. Among non-shared clonotypes, generation probabilities were lower than among those shared by all four donors. Richness estimates generally favored naive over memory subsets.

TCRdb keeps only in-frame clones here, not all; method: immunoSEQ multiplex PCR. The data contain 1 million to 1.3 million clones, more than 75% of them singletons. The chain has TRBV7-7 and TRBJ2-1; 11 nucleotides agree with TRBD2. Input material: memory CD4+ T cells from PBMCs. Specified subset: CD45RA-negative fraction. This TCR derives from a man between 18 and 35 years old in good health. Some clones in this sample may be carry-over from other donors' samples. CDR3 nucleotide sequence: TGTGCCAGCAGCCCGGGGACTAGCGGCTACAATGAGCAGTTCTTC. It is translated as CASSPGTSGYNEQFF.